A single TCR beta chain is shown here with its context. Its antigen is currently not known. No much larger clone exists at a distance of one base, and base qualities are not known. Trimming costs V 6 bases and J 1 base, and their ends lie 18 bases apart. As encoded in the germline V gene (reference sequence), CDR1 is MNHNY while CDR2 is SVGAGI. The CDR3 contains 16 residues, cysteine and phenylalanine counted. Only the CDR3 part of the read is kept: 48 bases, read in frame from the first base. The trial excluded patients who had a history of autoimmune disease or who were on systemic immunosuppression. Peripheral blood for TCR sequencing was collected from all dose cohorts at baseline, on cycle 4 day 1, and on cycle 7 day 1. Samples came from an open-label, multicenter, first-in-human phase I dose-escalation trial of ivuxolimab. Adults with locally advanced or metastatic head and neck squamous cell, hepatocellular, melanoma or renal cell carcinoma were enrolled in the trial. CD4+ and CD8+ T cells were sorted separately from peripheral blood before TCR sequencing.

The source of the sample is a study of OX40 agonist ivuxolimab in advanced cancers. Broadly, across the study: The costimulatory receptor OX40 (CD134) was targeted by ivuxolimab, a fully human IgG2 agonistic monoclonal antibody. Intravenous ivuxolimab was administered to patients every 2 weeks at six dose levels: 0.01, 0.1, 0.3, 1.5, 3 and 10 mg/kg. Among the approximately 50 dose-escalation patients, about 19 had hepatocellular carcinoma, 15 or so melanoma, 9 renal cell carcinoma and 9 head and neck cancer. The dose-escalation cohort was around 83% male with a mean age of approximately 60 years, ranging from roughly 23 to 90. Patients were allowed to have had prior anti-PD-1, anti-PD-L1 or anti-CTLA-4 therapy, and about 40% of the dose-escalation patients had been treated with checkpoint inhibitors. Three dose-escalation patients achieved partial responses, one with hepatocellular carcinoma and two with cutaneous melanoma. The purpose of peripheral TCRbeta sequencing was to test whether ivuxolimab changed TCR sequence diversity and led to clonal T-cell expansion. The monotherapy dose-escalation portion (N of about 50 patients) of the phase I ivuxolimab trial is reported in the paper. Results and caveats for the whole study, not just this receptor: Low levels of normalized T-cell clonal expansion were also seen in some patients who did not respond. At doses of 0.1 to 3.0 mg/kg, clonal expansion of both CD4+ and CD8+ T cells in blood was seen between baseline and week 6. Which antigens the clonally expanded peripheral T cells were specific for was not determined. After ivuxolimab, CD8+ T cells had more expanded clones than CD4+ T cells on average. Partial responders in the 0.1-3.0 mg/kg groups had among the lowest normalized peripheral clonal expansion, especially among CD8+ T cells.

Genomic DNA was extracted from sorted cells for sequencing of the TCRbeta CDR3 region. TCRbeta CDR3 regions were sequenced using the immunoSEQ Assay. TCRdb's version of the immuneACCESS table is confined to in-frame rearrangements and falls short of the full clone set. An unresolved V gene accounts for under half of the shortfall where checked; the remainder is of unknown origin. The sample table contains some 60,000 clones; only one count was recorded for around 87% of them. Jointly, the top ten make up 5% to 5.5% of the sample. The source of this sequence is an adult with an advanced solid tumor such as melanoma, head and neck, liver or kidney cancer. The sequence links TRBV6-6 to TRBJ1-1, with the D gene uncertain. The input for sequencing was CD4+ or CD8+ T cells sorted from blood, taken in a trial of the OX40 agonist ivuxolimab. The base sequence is TGTGCCAGCAGGCCCACGACCGGTTGGTCGAACACTGAAGCTTTCTTT. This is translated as CASRPTTGWSNTEAFF.